Many counts were recorded for the clone carrying this TCR beta chain. Its matching antigen is unknown. Germline assignment: CDR1 MNHNS and CDR2 SASEGT. Between the trimmed V and J ends, which lost 0 bases and 0 bases, there was a span of 17 bases. This CDR3 spans 18 amino acids. The TCR beta CDR3 regions underwent amplification using RNA transcripts as the source. RT-PCR in the first round (using the HTBI primer set) targeted the TCR CDR3. MiXCR, applied by TCRdb to the multiplex PCR reads, yields one record per CDR3 protein. The profile shows fewer than 350,000 distinct CDR3 sequences, 15% to 20% of them singletons. This sample stems from a study of T cells in Graves' hyperthyroidism and ophthalmopathy. General observations from the study: In blood, most of the thyroid clonotypes expanded above 0.001 were also present.

Graves' hyperthyroidism was deemed stable given no ophthalmopathy progression within 18 months. Recently diagnosed hyperthyroidism of less than 2 months' duration affected patients aged 18 to 65. Thyroid ultrasound, orbital computed tomography, clinical symptoms, and serum thyroxine and TRAb underpinned diagnoses. This chain joins TRBV6-1 and TRBJ1-2, with D tentatively TRBD1 (6 bases). Sequenced sample: blood. This TCR was sampled from a woman between 50 and 59 years old with Graves' hyperthyroidism. CDR3 region: CASSEARRSGEANYGYTF. Written as DNA, the CDR3 is TGTGCCAGCAGTGAAGCTAGAAGGTCAGGGGAAGCTAACTATGGCTACACCTTC.